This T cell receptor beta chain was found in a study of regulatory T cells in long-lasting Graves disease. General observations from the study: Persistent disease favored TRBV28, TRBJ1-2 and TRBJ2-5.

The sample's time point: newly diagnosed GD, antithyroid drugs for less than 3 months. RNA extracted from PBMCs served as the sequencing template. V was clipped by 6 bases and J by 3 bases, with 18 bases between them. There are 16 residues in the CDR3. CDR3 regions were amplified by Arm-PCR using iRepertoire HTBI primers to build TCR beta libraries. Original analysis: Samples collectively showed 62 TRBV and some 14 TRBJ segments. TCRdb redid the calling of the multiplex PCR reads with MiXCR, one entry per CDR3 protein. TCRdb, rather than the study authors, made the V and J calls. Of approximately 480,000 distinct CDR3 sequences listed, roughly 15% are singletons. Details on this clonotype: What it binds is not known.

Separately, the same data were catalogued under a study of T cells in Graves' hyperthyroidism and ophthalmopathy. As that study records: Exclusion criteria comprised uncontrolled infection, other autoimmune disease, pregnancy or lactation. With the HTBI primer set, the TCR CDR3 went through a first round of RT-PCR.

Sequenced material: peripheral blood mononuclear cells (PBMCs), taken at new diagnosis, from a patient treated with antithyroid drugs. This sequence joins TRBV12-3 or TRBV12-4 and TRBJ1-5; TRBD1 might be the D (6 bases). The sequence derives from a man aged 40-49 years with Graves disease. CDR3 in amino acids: CASSHGQPRFNQPQHF. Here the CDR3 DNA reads TGTGCCAGCAGCCACGGACAGCCGAGATTCAATCAGCCCCAGCATTTT.